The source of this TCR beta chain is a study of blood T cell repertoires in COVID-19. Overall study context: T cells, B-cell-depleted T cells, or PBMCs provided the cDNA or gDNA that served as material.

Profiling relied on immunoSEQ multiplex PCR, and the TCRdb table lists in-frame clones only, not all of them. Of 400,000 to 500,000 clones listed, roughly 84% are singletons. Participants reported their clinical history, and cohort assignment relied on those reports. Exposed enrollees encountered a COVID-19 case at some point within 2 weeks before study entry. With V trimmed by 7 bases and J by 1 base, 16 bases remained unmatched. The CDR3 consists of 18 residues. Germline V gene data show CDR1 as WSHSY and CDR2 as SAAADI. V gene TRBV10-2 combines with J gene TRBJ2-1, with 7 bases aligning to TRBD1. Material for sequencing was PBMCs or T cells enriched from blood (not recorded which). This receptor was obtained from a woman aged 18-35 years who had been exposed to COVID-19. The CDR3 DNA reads TGCGCCAGCACCACCTACAAGAGACAGGGTGGGTCCTACAATGAGCAGTTCTTC. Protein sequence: CASTTYKRQGGSYNEQFF.